Shown below are 26 T cell receptor beta chains from a single sample sequenced in a study of metastatic and nonmetastatic thyroid tumors (dated by TCRdb to 2020 to 2022). Library creation used PCR. The reads were generated on an Illumina HiSeq 4000. In-frame beta chains were kept once TCRdb had trimmed the public reads at Q25 with fastp and called clones with MiXCR. The sample profile shows around 3,500 clones; 35% of them were found once. Around 14% of the sample is taken by the ten largest. No treatment had been received by any patient before thyroid surgery. The sequencing sample was made of adjacent normal tissue. Receptors were obtained from a male donor with papillary thyroid cancer or a benign thyroid nodule (not recorded which). Some clones in this sample may be carry-over from other donors' samples.

V usage is TRBV11-3 and J usage is TRBJ2-2; D possibly corresponds to TRBD2 (5 bases). The CDR3 is 14 residues long. Trimming cost V 0 bases and J 5 bases, with 7 bases left between them. CDR1 SGHNT and CDR2 YENEEA come from the germline V gene. The CDR3 bases are TGTGCCAGCAGCTTAGAGGAGCGGACCGGGGAGCTGTTTTTT. Protein sequence: CASSLEERTGELFF. Complete variable domain (other parts from reference TRBV11-3 and TRBJ2-2): EAGVVQSPRYKIIEKKQPVAFWCNPISGHNTLYWYLQNLGQGPELLIRYENEEAVDDSQLPKDRFSAERLKGVDSTLKIQPAELGDSAVYLCASSLEERTGELFFGEGSRLTVL.

This clone was seen a single time. The chain carries TRBV20-1 and TRBJ2-1; D possibly corresponds to TRBD2 (6 bases). Trimming removed 6 bases from V and 8 bases from J, with 23 bases in between. The germline V gene has CDR1 DFQATT and CDR2 SNEGSKA (reference sequence). This CDR3 has 15 amino acids. The CDR3 protein is CSAPRWGGPYDEQFF. CDR3 nucleotide sequence: TGCAGTGCCCCTAGGTGGGGAGGACCGTACGATGAGCAGTTCTTC.

This clone is large by share. This chain joins TRBV5-1 and TRBJ2-3; D perhaps matches TRBD1 (6 bases). Germline V lookup: CDR1 SGHRS, CDR2 YFSETQ. The CDR3 runs to 17 residues. V was cut by 4 bases and J by 0 bases, with 18 bases left in between. The CDR3 coding sequence is TGCGCCAGCAGCAGGGGTACCGGGACATCTAGCACAGATACGCAGTATTTT. Its protein product is CASSRGTGTSSTDTQYF.

This clone showed up just a few times. V usage is TRBV28 and J usage is TRBJ1-1, with D unclear. The germline gives CDR1 MDHEN, CDR2 SYDVKM. The V end lost 8 bases, the J end lost 1 base, and 14 bases lay between the germline ends. The CDR3 covers 14 residues. DNA of the CDR3: TGTGCCAGCTCCCCGGCCGGAAGGAACACTGAAGCTTTCTTT. Translated, it gives CASSPAGRNTEAFF.

This clone was detected a few times. V gene TRBV6-2 or TRBV6-3 combines with J gene TRBJ2-7; perhaps TRBD1 as D (5 bases). Germline V lookup: CDR1 MNHEY, CDR2 SVGEGT. Trimming cost V 3 bases and J 7 bases, with 7 bases left between them. The CDR3 loop spans 11 amino acids. CDR3 protein: CASSYRGEQYF. In nucleotides, the CDR3 is TGTGCCAGCAGTTATAGGGGAGAGCAGTACTTC.

V usage is TRBV4-3 and J usage is TRBJ2-1, with TRBD2 matching 7 bases. The V gene end was trimmed by 1 base and the J gene end by 5 bases; junction bases not matched to a gene: 2. In germline, CDR1 is LGHNA, CDR2 YSLEER. The CDR3 length is 14 residues. CDR3: CASSQGTSHNEQFF. The CDR3 DNA is TGCGCCAGCAGCCAAGGGACTAGTCACAATGAGCAGTTCTTC.

The V and J genes are TRBV9 and TRBJ2-7, with D uncertain. The germline V gene has CDR1 SGDLS and CDR2 YYNGEE. The length of the CDR3 is 14 residues. With 0 bases removed from V and 4 bases from J, the gap between germline ends came to 11 bases. CDR3 sequence: CASSVGATTYEQYF. The CDR3 DNA follows: TGTGCCAGCAGCGTAGGGGCGACAACATACGAGCAGTACTTC.

V gene TRBV12-3 or TRBV12-4 combines with J gene TRBJ1-1; weak D call: TRBD1 (6 bases). V gave up 5 bases and J gave up 6 bases, with 10 bases separating them. The CDR3 sequence is 12 residues long. Here the CDR3 DNA reads TGTGCCAGCAGTCCACAGGGCTCTGAAGCTTTCTTT. It encodes CASSPQGSEAFF.

The genes are TRBV6-2 or TRBV6-3 and TRBJ2-1; 10 nucleotides match TRBD2. The CDR3 sequence is 16 residues long. The V segment lost 0 bases and the J segment 8 bases; nucleotides outside the gene matches: 7. Germline CDR1 is MNHEY and CDR2 is SVGEGT. This chain's CDR3 is CASSYSESGRGYEQFF. The CDR3 DNA reads TGTGCCAGCAGTTACTCCGAGAGCGGGAGGGGGTATGAGCAGTTCTTC.

This clone was seen a few times. The CDR3 nucleotides are TGTGCCAGCAGCTTACGAGAGGGATCCTTTGAAAAACTGTTTTTT. It encodes CASSLREGSFEKLFF. The chain has TRBV7-9 and TRBJ1-4; D gene ambiguous. Between the trimmed V and J ends, which lost 2 bases and 7 bases, there was a span of 14 bases. This CDR3 is built from 15 residues. Looked up from germline, CDR1 is SEHNR and CDR2 is FQNEAQ (reference sequence).

In this sample, this clone turned up a few times. V usage is TRBV6-1 and J usage is TRBJ1-3; D not resolved. V dropped 4 bases and J dropped 1 base, with 14 bases sitting between them. Germline V CDR1 and CDR2: MNHNS, SASEGT. This CDR3 spans 16 amino acids. CDR3 nucleotides: TGTGCCAGCAGTGTAAGAAACCCTGCTTCTGGAAACACCATATATTTT. This codes for CASSVRNPASGNTIYF.

A few counts support this clone. V gene TRBV6-5 combines with J gene TRBJ1-1, with unresolved D. Per the germline V gene, CDR1 is MNHEY and CDR2 is SVGAGI. The CDR3 sequence is 14 residues long. The V end was cut by 4 bases, the J end by 4 bases, with 13 bases between. CDR3 protein: CASSSTLYGTEAFF. CDR3 sequence (DNA): TGTGCCAGCAGTTCAACCCTTTACGGCACTGAAGCTTTCTTT.

This clone showed up just a few times. The V call is TRBV6-1, the J call TRBJ1-2, with a weak D call TRBD1 (6 bases). Germline V gene data show CDR1 as MNHNS and CDR2 as SASEGT. Trimming took 6 bases from V and 5 from J, leaving 16 bases between them. The CDR3 totals 14 residues. CDR3 nucleotides: TGTGCCAGCAGCCCCAGGGGCGGGGATTATGGCTACACCTTC. Protein product: CASSPRGGDYGYTF.

The chain uses TRBV5-1 and TRBJ1-2; TRBD1 matches at 10 bases. From germline, CDR1 is SGHRS and CDR2 YFSETQ. CDR3 length equals 16 residues. V dropped 4 bases and J dropped 0; count of bases not matched to a gene: 6. As DNA, the CDR3 is TGCGCCAGCAGCCCCTATGGACAGGGGGCTAACTATGGCTACACCTTC. It codes for CASSPYGQGANYGYTF.

In this sample, this clone turned up a few times. It is likely a read error, because the conserved phenylalanine at the end of the CDR3 is missing. The chain is built from TRBV27 and TRBJ1-1; the D is unclear. The CDR3 has 13 amino acids. Germline V lookup: CDR1 MNHEY, CDR2 SMNVEV (reference sequence). CDR3 bases: TGTGCAAGCCGTTTATACAAGAACACTGAAGCTTTCGTT. Protein product: CASRLYKNTEAFV.

The chain uses TRBV30 and TRBJ1-4, with D hard to call. V was clipped by 5 bases and J by 3 bases, with 10 bases between them. The CDR3 runs to 13 residues. Germline values: CDR1 GTSNPN, CDR2 SVGIG (reference sequence). In nucleotides, the CDR3 is TGTGCCTGGTGGGCCTTACCTAATGAAAAACTGTTTTTT. It encodes CAWWALPNEKLFF.

The rearrangement uses TRBV27 and TRBJ1-1, with no clear D. V lost 5 bases and J 0 bases, leaving 13 bases between the germline ends. The CDR3 has 15 amino acids. Germline lookup yields CDR1 MNHEY and CDR2 SMNVEV (reference sequence). This CDR3 reads CASSPRRTLNTEAFF. The CDR3, as DNA: TGTGCCAGCAGTCCCCGGAGAACCCTGAACACTGAAGCTTTCTTT.

This clone was found many times. The chain combines TRBV4-1 with TRBJ1-1; possibly TRBD1 for D (5 bases). The germline V and J ends were trimmed by 0 bases and 0 bases, with 11 bases remaining between them. The CDR3 contains 16 residues. Germline assignment: CDR1 MGHRA and CDR2 YSYEKL. The CDR3 spells CASSQDRGVMNTEAFF. CDR3 nucleotides: TGCGCCAGCAGCCAAGATCGGGGGGTTATGAACACTGAAGCTTTCTTT.

This clone is labeled as large. This chain connects TRBV20-1 to TRBJ2-7; TRBD2 agrees at 11 bases. V lost 0 bases, J lost 2 bases, and 9 bases stayed unmatched. Germline V CDR1 and CDR2: DFQATT, SNEGSKA (reference sequence). The CDR3 length is 17 residues. CDR3 DNA sequence: TGCAGTGCTAGAGATCTAGCGGGAGGTTCGGAAACCTACGAGCAGTACGTC. It yields the protein CSARDLAGGSETYEQYV.

This chain links TRBV6-2 or TRBV6-3 with TRBJ1-1; no definite D call. Per germline, CDR1 MNHEY and CDR2 SVGEGT. With 1 base removed from V and 1 base from J, the gap between germline ends came to 7 bases. The CDR3 sequence is 14 residues long. The CDR3 loop is CASSYWPTNTEAFF. CDR3 nucleotides: TGTGCCAGCAGTTACTGGCCGACGAACACTGAAGCTTTCTTT.

This chain connects TRBV20-1 to TRBJ2-1; 15 nucleotides match TRBD2. Per the germline V gene, CDR1 is DFQATT and CDR2 is SNEGSKA (reference sequence). Unmatched junction bases numbered 4, after V lost 0 bases and J lost 7 bases. This CDR3 is 16 amino acids long. CDR3 sequence (DNA): TGCAGTGCTAGAGAGAGGACTAGCGGGAGGGGTAATGAGCAGTTCTTC. As protein: CSARERTSGRGNEQFF.

CDR3 bases: TGCAGTGCTGAGGCAAATAGCGGGGGATTCACAGATACGCAGTATTTT. This sequence encodes CSAEANSGGFTDTQYF. The chain employs TRBV20-1 and TRBJ2-3, with 9 bases identical to TRBD2. This CDR3 contains 16 residues. The germline V gene encodes CDR1 DFQATT and CDR2 SNEGSKA (reference sequence). Trimming at V came to 5 bases and at J to 2 bases, leaving 11 bases not matched to a gene.

This sequence joins TRBV11-3 and TRBJ2-3; D is ambiguous. Germline lookup yields CDR1 SGHNT and CDR2 YENEEA. The CDR3 consists of 10 residues. V was trimmed by 6 bases and J by 6 bases, leaving 4 bases between them. For the CDR3, the DNA is TGTGCCAGCAGTTTGGATACGCAGTATTTT. Protein sequence: CASSLDTQYF.

The CDR3 bases are TGTGCCAGCAGTTACGACAGGGGGGGAGAGACCCAGTACTTC. As protein: CASSYDRGGETQYF. The chain carries TRBV6-2 or TRBV6-3 and TRBJ2-5; TRBD1 agrees at 9 bases. The CDR3 consists of 14 residues. V shed 2 bases and J 4 bases; nucleotides not matched to a gene: 2. CDR1 and CDR2 (germline): MNHEY, SVGEGT.

By share, this clone ranks as medium-sized (0.01 to 0.1%). The chain employs TRBV7-2 and TRBJ2-5, with D possibly being TRBD2 (5 bases). V was trimmed by 4 bases and J by 4 bases, leaving 13 bases between them. Germline assignment: CDR1 SGHTA and CDR2 FQGNSA. There are 14 residues in the CDR3. The CDR3 is CASSSDYLSETQYF. DNA for the CDR3: TGTGCCAGCAGCTCTGACTATTTGTCAGAGACCCAGTACTTC.

This clone has just one count. The CDR3 sequence: CASSWLPTDTQYF. DNA of the CDR3: TGTGCCAGCAGCTGGCTTCCTACAGATACGCAGTATTTT. The chain employs TRBV7-2 and TRBJ2-3, with D uncertain. There are 13 residues in the CDR3. Germline-derived CDR1 and CDR2 are SGHTA and FQGNSA. V was pared by 4 bases and J by 3 bases, with 8 bases between.